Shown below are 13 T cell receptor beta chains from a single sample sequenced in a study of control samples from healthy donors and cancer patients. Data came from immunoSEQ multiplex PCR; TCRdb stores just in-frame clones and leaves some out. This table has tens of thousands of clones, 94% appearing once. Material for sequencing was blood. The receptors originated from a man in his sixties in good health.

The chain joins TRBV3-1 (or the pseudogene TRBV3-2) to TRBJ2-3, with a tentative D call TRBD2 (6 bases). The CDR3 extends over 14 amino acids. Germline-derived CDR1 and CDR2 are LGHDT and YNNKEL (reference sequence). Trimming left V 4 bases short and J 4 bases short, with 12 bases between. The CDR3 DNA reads TGTGCCAGCAGCCTAGCGGCCGCGGCAGATACGCAGTATTTT. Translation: CASSLAAAADTQYF.

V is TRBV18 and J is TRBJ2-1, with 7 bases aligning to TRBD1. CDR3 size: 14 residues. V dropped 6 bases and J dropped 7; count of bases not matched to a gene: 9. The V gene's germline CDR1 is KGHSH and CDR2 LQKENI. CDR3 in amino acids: CASSPRQGRNEQFF. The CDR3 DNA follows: TGTGCCAGCTCCCCCAGACAGGGAAGGAATGAGCAGTTCTTC.

The CDR3 spells CASSVGTGWMNTEAFF. Here the CDR3 DNA reads TGTGCCAGCAGCGTAGGCACAGGCTGGATGAACACTGAAGCTTTCTTT. The gene calls are TRBV9 and TRBJ1-1; weak D call: TRBD1 (5 bases). Germline V lookup: CDR1 SGDLS, CDR2 YYNGEE. With 0 bases removed from V and 0 bases from J, the gap between germline ends came to 12 bases. The CDR3 loop spans 16 amino acids.

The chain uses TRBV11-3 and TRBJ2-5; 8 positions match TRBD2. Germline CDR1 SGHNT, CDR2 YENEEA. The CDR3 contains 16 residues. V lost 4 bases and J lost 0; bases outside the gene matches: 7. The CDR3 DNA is TGTGCCAGCAGCTCCCGGGGGGGGAACGACCAAGAGACCCAGTACTTC. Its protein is CASSSRGGNDQETQYF.

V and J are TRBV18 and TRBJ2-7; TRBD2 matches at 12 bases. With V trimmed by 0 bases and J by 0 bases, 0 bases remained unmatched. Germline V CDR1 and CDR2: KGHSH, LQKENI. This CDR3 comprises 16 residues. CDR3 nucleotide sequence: TGTGCCAGCTCACCACCGACTAGCGGGAGCTCCTACGAGCAGTACTTC. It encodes CASSPPTSGSSYEQYF.

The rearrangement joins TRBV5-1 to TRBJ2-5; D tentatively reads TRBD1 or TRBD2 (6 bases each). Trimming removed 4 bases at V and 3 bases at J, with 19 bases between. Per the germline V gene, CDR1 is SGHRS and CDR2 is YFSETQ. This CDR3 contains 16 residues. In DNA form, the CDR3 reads TGCGCCAGCAGCCCCGGAGGGGACATGAACGAAGAGACCCAGTACTTC. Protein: CASSPGGDMNEETQYF.

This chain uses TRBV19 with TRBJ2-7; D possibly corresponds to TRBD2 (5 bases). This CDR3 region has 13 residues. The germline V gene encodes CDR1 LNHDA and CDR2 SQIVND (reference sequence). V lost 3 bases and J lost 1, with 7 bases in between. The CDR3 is CASSMGASYEQYF. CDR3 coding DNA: TGTGCCAGTAGTATGGGAGCTTCCTACGAGCAGTACTTC.

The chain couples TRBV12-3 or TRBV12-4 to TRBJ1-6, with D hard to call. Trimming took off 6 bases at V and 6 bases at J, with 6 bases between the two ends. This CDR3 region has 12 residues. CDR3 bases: TGTGCCAGCAGCCGGAGTAATTCACCCCTCCACTTT. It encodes CASSRSNSPLHF.

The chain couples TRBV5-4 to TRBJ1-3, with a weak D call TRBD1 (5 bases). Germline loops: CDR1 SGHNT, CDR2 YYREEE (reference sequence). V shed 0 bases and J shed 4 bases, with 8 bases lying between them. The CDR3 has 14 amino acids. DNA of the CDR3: TGTGCCAGCAGCTTGGGAGGGGAGGGAAACACCATATATTTT. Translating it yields CASSLGGEGNTIYF.

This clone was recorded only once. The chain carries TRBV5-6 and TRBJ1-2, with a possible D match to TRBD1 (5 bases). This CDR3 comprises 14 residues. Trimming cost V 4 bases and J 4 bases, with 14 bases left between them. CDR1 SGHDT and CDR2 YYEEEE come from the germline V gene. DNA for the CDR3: TGTGCCAGCAGCCCCCCCCGCAGGGCCTATGGCTACACCTTC. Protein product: CASSPPRRAYGYTF.

CDR3 in DNA: TGTGCCAGCAGTTTACTGGGCAGGGGAAGGGTGAACACTGAAGCTTTCTTT. Its protein is CASSLLGRGRVNTEAFF. This chain uses TRBV27 with TRBJ1-1, with TRBD1 as a possible D gene (6 bases). The V end lost 2 bases, the J end lost 0 bases, and 16 bases lay between the germline ends. The CDR3 has 17 amino acids. Germline V gene data show CDR1 as MNHEY and CDR2 as SMNVEV (reference sequence).

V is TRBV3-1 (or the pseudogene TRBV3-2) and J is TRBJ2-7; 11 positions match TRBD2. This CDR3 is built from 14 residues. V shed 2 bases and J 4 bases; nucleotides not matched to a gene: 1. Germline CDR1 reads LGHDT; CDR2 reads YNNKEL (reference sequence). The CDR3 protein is CASSQLAGGYEQYF. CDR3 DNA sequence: TGTGCCAGCAGCCAACTAGCGGGAGGTTACGAGCAGTACTTC.

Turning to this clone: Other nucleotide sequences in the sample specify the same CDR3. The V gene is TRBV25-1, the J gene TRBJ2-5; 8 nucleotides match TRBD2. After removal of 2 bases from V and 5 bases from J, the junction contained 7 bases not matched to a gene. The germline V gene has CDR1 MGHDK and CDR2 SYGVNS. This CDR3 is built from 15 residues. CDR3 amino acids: CASSEGGTGGETQYF. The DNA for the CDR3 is TGTGCCAGCAGTGAAGGTGGGACGGGGGGGGAGACCCAGTACTTC.